This T cell receptor beta chain was sequenced during a study of T cell responses to AZD1222 COVID-19 vaccine. Findings and caveats of the study: CD4 TCRs covered the whole spike, strongest at regions 160-218 and 743-854. Seropositivity was recorded at baseline in only six AZD1222 recipients. Repertoires in all cases were sampled only once the peak T cell response had passed.

For this clone: Its antigen remains unidentified.

The CDR3 runs 14 residues. Germline V lookup: CDR1 MNHEY, CDR2 SVGAGI. Trimming took 7 bases from V and 1 from J, leaving 13 bases between them. Method: immunoSEQ multiplex PCR; TCRdb's copy keeps in-frame clones and lacks some. In the table there are roughly 110,000 clones, 87% of which are singletons. Sample: peripheral blood, taken on day 0 of AZD1222 vaccination. This TCR was sampled from an adult in good health. This rearrangement joins TRBV6-5 to TRBJ1-2; no clear D. The CDR3 DNA is TGTGCCAGCAATATCGCGACGGATAACTATGGCTACACCTTC. Amino acids: CASNIATDNYGYTF.